This T cell receptor beta chain came from a study of T-cell reconstitution after alpha-beta-depleted transplantation in children. Study-level results: Counts and diversity of T cells one year after transplant came mostly from newly produced T cells. Surviving recipient T cells and thymic progenitors underlay high day-60 TCRbeta diversity in some patients. By about two months after transplant, alpha-beta T cells reportedly arose from several hundred graft clones that had expanded.

The CDR3 length is 14 residues. Trimming took 5 bases from V and 5 from J, leaving 16 bases between them. CDR1 and CDR2 from the germline V gene are SEHNR and FQNEAQ (reference sequence). Preparation of the TCRbeta library used unique molecular identifiers. Each CDR3 protein is one row after TCRdb ran MiXCR on the PCR reads. The table shows 130,000 to 150,000 distinct CDR3 sequences, with about 8.8% occurring only once. This clonotype was observed a handful of times. Its antigen is not known. The chain links TRBV7-9 to TRBJ2-7; D unclear. The receptor was derived from a female patient aged 2-10 years who had a stem cell transplant for congenital amegakaryocytic thrombocytopenia, so the T cells may come from the graft donor. Here the sequenced sample was PBMCs, mostly from graft donor cells, taken 180 days after TCRalphabeta/CD19-depleted stem cell transplant. The chain's CDR3 is CASSPILGTHEQYF. The CDR3 DNA follows: TGTGCCAGCAGCCCAATCCTAGGCACCCACGAGCAGTACTTC.